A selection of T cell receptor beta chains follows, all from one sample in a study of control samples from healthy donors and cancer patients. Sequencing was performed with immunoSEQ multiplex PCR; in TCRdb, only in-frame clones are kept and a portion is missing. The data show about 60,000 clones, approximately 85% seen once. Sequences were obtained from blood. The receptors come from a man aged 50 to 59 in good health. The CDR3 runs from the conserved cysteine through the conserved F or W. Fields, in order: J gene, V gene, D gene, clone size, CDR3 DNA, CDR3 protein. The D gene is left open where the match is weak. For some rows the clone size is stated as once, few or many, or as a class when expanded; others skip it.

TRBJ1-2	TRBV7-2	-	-	TGTGCCAGCAGCTTAGGGACCAAGAATGGCTACACCTTC	CASSLGTKNGYTF
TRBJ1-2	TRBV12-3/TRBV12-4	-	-	TGTGCCAGCAGTTTCGGTCAAGCAGGCTACACCTTC	CASSFGQAGYTF
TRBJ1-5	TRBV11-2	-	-	TGTGCCAGCAGCTTAGAAGAGGGTCAGCCCCAGCATTTT	CASSLEEGQPQHF
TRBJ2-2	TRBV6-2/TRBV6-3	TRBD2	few	TGTGCCAGCAGTTACCTAGGACTAGCGACGAACACCGGGGAGCTGTTTTTT	CASSYLGLATNTGELFF
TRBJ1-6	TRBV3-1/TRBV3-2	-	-	TGTGCCAGCAGCCAAGGAAGCCACCCATCTAATTCACCCCTCCACTTT	CASSQGSHPSNSPLHF
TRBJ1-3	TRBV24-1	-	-	TGTGCCACCAGTGCCGGGGGAAACACCATATATTTT	CATSAGGNTIYF
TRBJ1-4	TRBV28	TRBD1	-	TGTGCCAGCAGACGTTGGACAGGGGTTGAAAAACTGTTTTTT	CASRRWTGVEKLFF
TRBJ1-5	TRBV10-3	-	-	TGTGCCATCAGTGAGTCGGTAGATAGCAATCAGCCCCAGCATTTT	CAISESVDSNQPQHF
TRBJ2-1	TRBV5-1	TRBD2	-	TGCGCCAGCAGCTTGGTTCCCCTAGCGGGATCTGGGGGGAATGAGCAGTTCTTC	CASSLVPLAGSGGNEQFF
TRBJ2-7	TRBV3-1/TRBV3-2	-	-	TGTGCCAGCGGTAGGGGCGAGCAGTACTTC	CASGRGEQYF
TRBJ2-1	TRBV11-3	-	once	TGTGCCAGCAGCCCAACCCGGGGGGAGCGGAGGGGGGATGAGCAGTTCTTC	CASSPTRGERRGDEQFF
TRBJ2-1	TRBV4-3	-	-	TGCGCCAGCAGCCAAGACCTCCTTCGAGAGTTGTCCTACAATGAGCAGTTCTTC	CASSQDLLRELSYNEQFF
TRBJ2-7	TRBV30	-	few	TGTGCCTGGAGCATCTCTCGCGAGCAGTACTTC	CAWSISREQYF
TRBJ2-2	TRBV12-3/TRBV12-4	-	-	TGTGCCAGCAAAGACACCGGGGAGCTGTTTTTT	CASKDTGELFF
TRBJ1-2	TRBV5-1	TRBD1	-	TGCGCCAGCAGCAAAGAGACAGGGTCCGCGGTGGGCTACACCTTC	CASSKETGSAVGYTF
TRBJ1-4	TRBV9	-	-	TGTGCCAGCAGCGCCGCCGGACAGTCAACTAATGAAAAACTGTTTTTT	CASSAAGQSTNEKLFF